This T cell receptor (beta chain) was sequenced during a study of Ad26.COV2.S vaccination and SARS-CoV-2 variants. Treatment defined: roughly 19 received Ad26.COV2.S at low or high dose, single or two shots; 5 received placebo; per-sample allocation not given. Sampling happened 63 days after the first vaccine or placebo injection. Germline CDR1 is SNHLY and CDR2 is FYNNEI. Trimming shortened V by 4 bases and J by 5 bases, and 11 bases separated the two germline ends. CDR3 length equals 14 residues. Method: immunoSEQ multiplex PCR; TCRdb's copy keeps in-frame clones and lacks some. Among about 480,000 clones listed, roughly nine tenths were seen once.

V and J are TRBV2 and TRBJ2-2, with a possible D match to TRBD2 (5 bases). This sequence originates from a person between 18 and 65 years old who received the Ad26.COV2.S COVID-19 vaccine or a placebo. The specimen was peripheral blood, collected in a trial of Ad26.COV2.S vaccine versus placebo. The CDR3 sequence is CASSVEGWTGELFF. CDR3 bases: TGTGCCAGCAGTGTTGAGGGATGGACCGGGGAGCTGTTTTTT.